Below, one TCR beta chain is given with its context. This CDR3 contains 11 residues. With 6 bases removed from V and 4 bases from J, the gap between germline ends came to 7 bases. Germline V gene sequence: CDR1 LNHDA, CDR2 SQIVND (reference sequence). The data were taken from a study of T cell changes during pregnancy in multiple sclerosis. Generated by immunoSEQ multiplex PCR, the TCRdb table keeps only in-frame clones and is missing some. Here the sample spans about 66,000 clones, over 75% being singletons. This chain joins TRBV19 and TRBJ2-7; D is unresolved. The clonotype was recovered from a female donor with multiple sclerosis, enrolled in a pregnancy study. The source material was CD8+ T cells from peripheral blood mononuclear cells, sampled before pregnancy. The CDR3 nucleotides read TGTGCCAGTAGGACCGGGTACGAGCAGTACTTC. Protein: CASRTGYEQYF.